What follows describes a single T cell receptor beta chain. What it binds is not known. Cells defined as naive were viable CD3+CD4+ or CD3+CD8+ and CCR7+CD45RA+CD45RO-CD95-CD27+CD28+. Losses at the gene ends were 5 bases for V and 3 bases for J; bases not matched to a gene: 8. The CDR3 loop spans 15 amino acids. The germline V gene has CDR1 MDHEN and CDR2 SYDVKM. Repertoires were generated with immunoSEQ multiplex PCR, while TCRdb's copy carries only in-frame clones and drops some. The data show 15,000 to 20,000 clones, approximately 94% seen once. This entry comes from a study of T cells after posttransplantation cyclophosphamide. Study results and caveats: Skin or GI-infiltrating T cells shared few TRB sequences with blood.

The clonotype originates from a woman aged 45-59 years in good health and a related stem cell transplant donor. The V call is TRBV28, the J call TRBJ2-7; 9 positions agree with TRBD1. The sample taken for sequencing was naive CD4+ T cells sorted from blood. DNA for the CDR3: TGTGCCAGCAGTCCCGGACAGGGGAGGAACTACGAGCAGTACTTC. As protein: CASSPGQGRNYEQYF. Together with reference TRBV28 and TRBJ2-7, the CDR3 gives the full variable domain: DVKVTQSSRYLVKRTGEKVFLECVQDMDHENMFWYRQDPGLGLRLIYFSYDVKMKEKGDIPEGYSVSREKKERFSLILESASTNQTSMYLCASSPGQGRNYEQYFGPGTRLTVT.